Listed here is a single T cell receptor beta chain. Antigen specificity is unknown. This CDR3 comprises 15 residues. With 60 Vbeta and 13 Jbeta primers, the PCR was carried out. Generated by immunoSEQ multiplex PCR, the TCRdb table keeps only in-frame clones and is missing some. The sample includes 170,000 or so clones, over 70% of them seen just once. The sample originates from a study of cytomegalovirus exposure and HLA in healthy donors. Study outcomes and limitations: Clonal expansion, a later analysis showed, was greater in HLA-associated TCR beta chains than in equally common others. For most TCR beta V segments, an earlier analysis put the productive rate at about 87% or about 30% of the time. A later analysis found most CMV-associated TCR beta chains apparently HLA-restricted.

V usage is TRBV21-1 and J usage is TRBJ1-4. TRBV21-1 is termed a pseudogene. The sequenced material came from PBMCs. This clonotype was obtained from a woman aged 25-40 years in good health and CMV-seronegative. In DNA form, the CDR3 reads TGTGCCAGCCTGGACTCGGACCGCCTTAATGAAAAACTGTTTTTT. Translation gives CASLDSDRLNEKLFF.